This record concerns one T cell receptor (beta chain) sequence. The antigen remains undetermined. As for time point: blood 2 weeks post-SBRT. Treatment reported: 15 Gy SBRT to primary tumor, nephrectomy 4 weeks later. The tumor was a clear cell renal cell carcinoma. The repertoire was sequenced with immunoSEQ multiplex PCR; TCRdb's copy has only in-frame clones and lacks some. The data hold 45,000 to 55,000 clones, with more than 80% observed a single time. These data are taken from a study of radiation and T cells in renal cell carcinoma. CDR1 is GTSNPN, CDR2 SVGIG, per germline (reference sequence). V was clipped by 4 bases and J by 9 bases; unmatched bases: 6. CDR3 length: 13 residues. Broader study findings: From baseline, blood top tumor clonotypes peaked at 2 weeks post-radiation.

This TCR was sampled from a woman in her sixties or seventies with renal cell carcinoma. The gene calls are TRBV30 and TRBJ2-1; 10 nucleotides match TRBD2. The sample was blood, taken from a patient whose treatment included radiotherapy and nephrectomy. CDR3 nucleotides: TGTGCCTGGAAAACTAGCGGGACGACTGAGCAGTTCTTC. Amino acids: CAWKTSGTTEQFF.